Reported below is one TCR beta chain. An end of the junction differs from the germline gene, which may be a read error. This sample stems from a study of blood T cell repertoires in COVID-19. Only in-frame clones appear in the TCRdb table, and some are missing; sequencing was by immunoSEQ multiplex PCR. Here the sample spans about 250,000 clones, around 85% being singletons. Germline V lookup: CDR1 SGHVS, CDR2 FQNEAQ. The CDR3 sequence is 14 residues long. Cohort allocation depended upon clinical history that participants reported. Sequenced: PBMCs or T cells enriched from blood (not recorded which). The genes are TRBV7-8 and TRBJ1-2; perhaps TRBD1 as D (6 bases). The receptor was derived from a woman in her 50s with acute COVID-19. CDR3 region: CASSISTGNRYMAF. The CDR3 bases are TGTGCCAGCAGCATCTCCACAGGGAATCGGTATATGGCCTTC.